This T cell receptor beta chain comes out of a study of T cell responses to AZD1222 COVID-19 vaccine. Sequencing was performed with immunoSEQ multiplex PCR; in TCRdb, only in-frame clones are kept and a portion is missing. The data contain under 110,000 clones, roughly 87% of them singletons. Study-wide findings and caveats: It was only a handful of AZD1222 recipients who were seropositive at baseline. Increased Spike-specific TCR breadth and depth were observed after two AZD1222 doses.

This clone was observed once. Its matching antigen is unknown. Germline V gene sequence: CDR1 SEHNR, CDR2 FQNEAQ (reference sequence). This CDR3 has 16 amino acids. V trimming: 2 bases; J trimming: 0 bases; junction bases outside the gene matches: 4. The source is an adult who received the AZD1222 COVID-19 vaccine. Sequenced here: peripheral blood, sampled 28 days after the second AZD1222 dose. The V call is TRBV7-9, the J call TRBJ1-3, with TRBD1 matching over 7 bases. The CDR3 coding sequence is TGTGCCAGCAGCTTACCGGGACAGATCTCTGGAAACACCATATATTTT. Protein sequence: CASSLPGQISGNTIYF.